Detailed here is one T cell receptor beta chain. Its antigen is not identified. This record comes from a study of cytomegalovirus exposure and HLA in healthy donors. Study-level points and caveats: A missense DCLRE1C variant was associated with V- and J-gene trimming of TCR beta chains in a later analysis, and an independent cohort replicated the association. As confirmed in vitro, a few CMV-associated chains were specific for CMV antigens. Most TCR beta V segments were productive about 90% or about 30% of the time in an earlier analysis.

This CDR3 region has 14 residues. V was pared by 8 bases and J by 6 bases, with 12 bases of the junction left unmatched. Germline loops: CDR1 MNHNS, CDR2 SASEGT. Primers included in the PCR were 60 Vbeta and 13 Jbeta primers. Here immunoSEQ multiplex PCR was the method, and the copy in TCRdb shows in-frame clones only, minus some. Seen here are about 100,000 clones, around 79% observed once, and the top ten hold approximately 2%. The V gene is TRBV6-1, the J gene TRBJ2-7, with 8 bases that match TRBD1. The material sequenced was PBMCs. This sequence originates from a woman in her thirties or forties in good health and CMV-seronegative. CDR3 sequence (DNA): TGTGCCAGCGGAAGACAGGGGCAGGGGGGCGAGCAGTACTTC. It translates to CASGRQGQGGEQYF.